This TCR beta chain was identified in a study of cytomegalovirus exposure and HLA in healthy donors. Regarding the study as a whole: A previous analysis found most TCR beta V segments productive roughly 87% or roughly 30% of the time. The authors later linked a missense DCLRE1C variant to TCR beta V- and J-gene trimming. In a later analysis, common viral pathogens appeared linked to several of the most significant clusters.

The PCR employed 60 Vbeta primers together with 13 Jbeta primers. Only in-frame clones appear in the TCRdb table, and some are missing; sequencing was by immunoSEQ multiplex PCR. Of under 200,000 clones listed, approximately 77% are singletons. Remarks on this clone: Its target is not known.

With 3 bases clipped from V and 4 bases from J, the junction kept 2 bases outside the gene matches. The CDR3 length is 14 residues. Per germline, CDR1 ENHRY and CDR2 SYGVKD. Specimen: PBMCs. The chain recombines TRBV10-3 with TRBJ1-3, with 8 bases identical to TRBD1. The TCR sequence derives from a female donor in good health and CMV-seronegative. Here the CDR3 DNA reads TGTGCCATCAGTGAAAGGACAGGGGGAAACACCATATATTTT. It translates to CAISERTGGNTIYF.